Following are 16 T cell receptor beta chains from one sample sequenced in a study of identical twins. Each CDR3 protein gets one entry after TCRdb re-called the 5' RACE reads with MiXCR. The table has about 240,000 distinct CDR3 sequences, roughly a tenth seen once; the top ten hold 9% to 10%. Material for sequencing was memory T cells sorted from blood. The receptors were sampled from a man aged 50-60 years in good health.

The chain employs TRBV20-1 and TRBJ2-5; 11 nucleotides match TRBD2. The germline CDR1 and CDR2 sequences are DFQATT and SNEGSKA (reference sequence). J lost 2 bases, V lost 5 bases, and 7 bases had no gene match. The CDR3 length is 15 residues. The CDR3 sequence is CSAQTSGATQETQYF. The CDR3 DNA reads TGCAGTGCTCAGACTAGCGGGGCGACTCAAGAGACCCAGTACTTC.

This clonotype was seen many times. This chain connects TRBV15 to TRBJ2-3; D perhaps matches TRBD2 (6 bases). Germline values: CDR1 LNHNV, CDR2 YYDKDF (reference sequence). V was trimmed by 2 bases and J by 0 bases, leaving 18 bases between them. The CDR3 contains 18 residues. The chain's CDR3 is CATSRLPAGSSSTDTQYF. The CDR3 region has the DNA TGTGCCACCAGCAGACTACCAGCGGGTTCCTCTAGCACAGATACGCAGTATTTT.

The J gene is TRBJ2-1, the V gene TRBV11-3; 8 bases are a match to TRBD1. The trim removed 5 bases at V and 4 bases at J, leaving 10 bases unmatched. Germline V gene data show CDR1 as SGHNT and CDR2 as YENEEA. This CDR3 has 16 residues. In DNA form, the CDR3 reads TGTGCCAGCAGCCCAAACCAGGGGGCGAGGTACAATGAGCAGTTCTTC. It encodes CASSPNQGARYNEQFF.

This clonotype was counted at least ten times. The chain combines TRBV20-1 with TRBJ1-5, with TRBD1 matching over 8 bases. Per germline, CDR1 DFQATT and CDR2 SNEGSKA (reference sequence). The CDR3 sequence is 16 residues long. V lost 4 bases, J lost 2 bases, and 10 bases stayed unmatched. This CDR3 reads CSANPTGGIRNQPQHF. CDR3 coding DNA: TGCAGTGCTAACCCCACAGGGGGTATACGCAATCAGCCCCAGCATTTT.

This clonotype was picked up many times. The chain uses TRBV20-1 and TRBJ2-3, with 11 nucleotides matching TRBD2. Germline lookup yields CDR1 DFQATT and CDR2 SNEGSKA (reference sequence). The length of the CDR3 is 15 residues. V was clipped by 6 bases and J by 2 bases; unmatched bases: 7. The CDR3 DNA reads as TGCAGTGCGACCGGGACTAGCGGATACACAGATACGCAGTATTTT. This codes for CSATGTSGYTDTQYF.

Many counts were recorded for this clonotype. The V and J genes are TRBV6-1 and TRBJ1-1; D is perhaps TRBD1 (5 bases). Between the trimmed V and J ends, which lost 8 bases and 5 bases, there was a span of 15 bases. The length of the CDR3 is 13 residues. Germline values: CDR1 MNHNS, CDR2 SASEGT. CDR3 loop: CASALGPRTEAFF. CDR3 sequence (DNA): TGTGCCAGCGCCTTGGGACCGCGGACTGAAGCTTTCTTT.

V usage is TRBV10-3 and J usage is TRBJ1-6, with D possibly TRBD1 on 5 matching bases. The V and J ends lost 0 bases and 11 bases respectively, with 14 bases between them. In germline, CDR1 is ENHRY, CDR2 SYGVKD. The CDR3 loop spans 15 amino acids. The CDR3 nucleotides are TGTGCCATCAGTGAGTCGTCCGGGGCTTGGCCACCCCTCCACTTT. This sequence encodes CAISESSGAWPPLHF.

V is TRBV3-1 and J is TRBJ1-5; D not certain. The CDR3 length is 16 residues. V was trimmed by 1 base and J by 2 bases, leaving 12 bases between them. Germline lookup yields CDR1 LGHDT and CDR2 YNNKEL (reference sequence). The CDR3 DNA reads TGTGCCAGCAGCCAAGGACTGAACCGAGGCAATCAGCCCCAGCATTTT. Its translation is CASSQGLNRGNQPQHF. Looking up the rest from reference TRBV3-1 and TRBJ1-5 gives the full variable domain: DTAVSQTPKYLVTQMGNDKSIKCEQNLGHDTMYWYKQDSKKFLKIMFSYNNKELIINETVPNRFSPKSPDKAHLNLHINSLELGDSAVYFCASSQGLNRGNQPQHFGDGTRLSIL.

The DNA of the CDR3 is TGTGCCAGCAGTACCCGAGGAGGGGGTCAGACCGGGGAGCTGTTTTTT. Translated: CASSTRGGGQTGELFF. The chain employs TRBV12-3 or TRBV12-4 and TRBJ2-2; D tentatively fits TRBD1 or TRBD2 (6 bases each). V dropped 5 bases and J dropped 5 bases, with 18 bases sitting between them. CDR3 size: 16 residues.

This clonotype was detected a few times. V and J are TRBV12-3 or TRBV12-4 and TRBJ1-5, with D unclear. The CDR3 runs to 13 residues. Deletions cut 6 bases from V and 0 bases from J, with 6 bases between. DNA for the CDR3: TGTGCCAGCAGGGGCCGTAGCAATCAGCCCCAGCATTTT. It yields the protein CASRGRSNQPQHF.

This chain links TRBV20-1 with TRBJ1-5; D may be TRBD1 (6 bases). Looked up from germline, CDR1 is DFQATT and CDR2 is SNEGSKA (reference sequence). This CDR3 contains 13 residues. V lost 6 bases, J lost 0 bases, and 9 bases lay in between. The DNA for the CDR3 is TGCAGTGCCAGGACAGATAGCAATCAGCCCCAGCATTTT. Translated, it gives CSARTDSNQPQHF.

The chain recombines TRBV2 with TRBJ1-5; tentative D call: TRBD1 (5 bases). There are 15 residues in the CDR3. Between the trimmed V and J ends, which lost 8 bases and 2 bases, there was a span of 16 bases. The germline V gene encodes CDR1 SNHLY and CDR2 FYNNEI. The CDR3 region is CASAQGGAGNQPQHF. As DNA, the CDR3 is TGTGCCAGCGCCCAGGGAGGGGCTGGCAATCAGCCCCAGCATTTT.

This clonotype was seen ten or more times. The chain uses TRBV4-1 and TRBJ1-1; D gene unclear. The germline V and J ends were trimmed by 3 bases and 8 bases, with 16 bases remaining between them. The CDR3 spans 14 residues. Germline V gene lookup returns CDR1 MGHRA and CDR2 YSYEKL. As DNA, the CDR3 is TGCGCCAGCAGCCAGTACCCGACAAGGTCGGAAGCTTTCTTT. It is translated as CASSQYPTRSEAFF.

This sequence joins TRBV7-2 and TRBJ2-7; 10 bases are shared with TRBD2. Germline CDR1 reads SGHTA; CDR2 reads FQGNSA. V was pared by 0 bases and J by 2 bases, with 13 bases of the junction left unmatched. The CDR3 loop spans 19 amino acids. The CDR3 DNA follows: TGTGCCAGCAGCTTAGCGCCTCGGGGCATAGCGGGAGGTACCTACGAGCAGTACTTC. It specifies CASSLAPRGIAGGTYEQYF.

V is TRBV29-1 and J is TRBJ1-3; D gene ambiguous. This CDR3 region has 16 residues. Per the germline V gene, CDR1 is SQVTM and CDR2 is ANQGSEA. Trimming left V 0 bases short and J 0 bases short, with 12 bases between. The CDR3 bases are TGCAGCGTTGAAGATAGGTTCGGGGACTCTGGAAACACCATATATTTT. This encodes CSVEDRFGDSGNTIYF. Supplemented by reference TRBV29-1 and TRBJ1-3, the full variable domain reads SAVISQKPSRDICQRGTSLTIQCQVDSQVTMMFWYRQQPGQSLTLIATANQGSEATYESGFVIDKFPISRPNLTFSTLTVSNMSPEDSSIYLCSVEDRFGDSGNTIYFGEGSWLTVV.

The sample holds a few counts of this clonotype. The DNA is left out, because the CDR3 cannot be placed on it with certainty; the CDR3 is given as TCRdb lists it. This chain's CDR3 is CASSQDSRGFGAGELFF. The chain combines TRBV4-3 with TRBJ2-2. The CDR3 length equals 17 residues, ends included. Germline V lookup: CDR1 LGHNA, CDR2 YSLEER.